One sample yielded the 31 T cell receptor beta chains listed below, sequenced in a study of cytomegalovirus exposure and HLA in healthy donors. 60 Vbeta and 13 Jbeta primers were used in PCR. TCRdb's copy holds only in-frame clones and misses some; the assay was immunoSEQ multiplex PCR. The table lists 110,000 or so clones, over 75% of them singletons, with around 1.9% in the top ten. Sequencing input: PBMCs. The source of these receptors is a man between 40 and 49 years old in good health and CMV-seronegative.

This clone was recorded only once. V usage is TRBV5-4 and J usage is TRBJ2-6; 7 bases match TRBD1. V lost 4 bases, J lost 0 bases, and 4 bases stayed unmatched. Germline CDR1 reads SGHNT; CDR2 reads YYREEE (reference sequence). There are 16 residues in the CDR3. The CDR3 DNA reads as TGTGCCAGCAGCCCTGAGGGGGCCTCTGGGGCCAACGTCCTGACTTTC. The encoded protein is CASSPEGASGANVLTF.

This clone has only a few counts. This chain joins TRBV5-4 and TRBJ1-6, with 7 positions matching TRBD1. Unmatched junction bases numbered 6, after V lost 1 base and J lost 8 bases. Germline V lookup: CDR1 SGHNT, CDR2 YYREEE (reference sequence). This CDR3 has 15 amino acids. Written as DNA, the CDR3 is TGTGCCAGCAGCTTGAACGAGGGGGCCGATTCACCCCTCCACTTT. It translates to CASSLNEGADSPLHF.

In this sample, this clone turned up a few times. The chain has TRBV6-6 and TRBJ1-1, with 8 bases aligning to TRBD1. V lost 6 bases to trimming and J lost 4 bases; unmatched junction nucleotides: 4. Germline CDR1 is MNHNY and CDR2 is SVGAGI (reference sequence). This CDR3 spans 13 amino acids. The CDR3 reads CASSLGTGTEAFF. CDR3 nucleotide sequence: TGTGCCAGCAGCCTTGGGACAGGCACTGAAGCTTTCTTT.

Turning to this clone: The same CDR3 also results from other DNA sequences found in this sample. V and J are TRBV18 and TRBJ1-1; 7 bases match TRBD1. Germline trimming cut 2 bases from V and 0 bases from J; bases unmatched to any gene: 0. Germline loops: CDR1 KGHSH, CDR2 LQKENI. CDR3 size: 14 residues. CDR3 DNA sequence: TGTGCCAGCTCACCAGGACAGGTGAACACTGAAGCTTTCTTT. Its protein is CASSPGQVNTEAFF.

The chain has TRBV5-1 and TRBJ2-7; D is unresolved. The V end was cut by 7 bases, the J end by 0 bases, with 11 bases between. This CDR3 spans 13 amino acids. In germline, CDR1 is SGHRS, CDR2 YFSETQ. The CDR3 nucleotides are TGCGCCAGCGGCCCCTTAAACTCCTACGAGCAGTACTTC. As protein: CASGPLNSYEQYF.

The genes are TRBV9 and TRBJ1-1, with TRBD1 identical over 9 bases. The CDR3 runs 13 residues. Trimming cost V 4 bases and J 8 bases; bases outside gene matches: 6. Germline CDR1 SGDLS, CDR2 YYNGEE. CDR3 coding DNA: TGTGCCAGCAGCACAGGGGGCACGAGGGAAGCTTTCTTT. It translates to CASSTGGTREAFF.

This clone was observed once. The chain links TRBV27 to TRBJ2-1; 12 nucleotides agree with TRBD2. The CDR3 is 15 residues long. V was pared by 5 bases and J by 10 bases, with 9 bases of the junction left unmatched. Germline assignment: CDR1 MNHEY and CDR2 SMNVEV (reference sequence). The CDR3 DNA is TGTGCCAGCAGTCTAGCGGGAGGGAGGAGTAAAGAGCAGTTCTTC. This translates into CASSLAGGRSKEQFF.

The gene calls are TRBV19 and TRBJ2-3; D gene unclear. Per germline, CDR1 LNHDA and CDR2 SQIVND (reference sequence). The CDR3 contains 14 residues. V was clipped by 2 bases and J by 1 base, with 7 bases between them. The CDR3 reads CASSILTGTDTQYF. The DNA of the CDR3 is TGTGCCAGTAGTATACTTACAGGCACAGATACGCAGTATTTT.

CDR3 DNA: TGTGCCATCAGGGGACACCCGGGGGATACGCAGTATTTT. It codes for CAIRGHPGDTQYF. The chain recombines TRBV10-3 with TRBJ2-3; D is perhaps TRBD1 (6 bases). The CDR3 has 13 amino acids. Trimming pared 6 bases from V and 6 bases from J, leaving 13 bases between. CDR1 ENHRY and CDR2 SYGVKD come from the germline V gene.

This rearrangement joins TRBV6-1 to TRBJ2-2; tentative D call: TRBD1 (5 bases). The germline V gene has CDR1 MNHNS and CDR2 SASEGT. The CDR3 is 14 amino acids. V was cut by 6 bases and J by 0 bases, with 8 bases left in between. CDR3 amino acids: CASRTDANTGELFF. CDR3 DNA: TGTGCCAGCAGGACAGACGCGAACACCGGGGAGCTGTTTTTT.

This clone was counted between two and nine times. The chain recombines TRBV11-2 with TRBJ2-3, with D possibly matching TRBD1 (6 bases). The CDR3 runs 17 residues. The germline CDR1 and CDR2 sequences are SGHAT and FQNNGV. V gave up 2 bases and J gave up 2 bases, with 17 bases separating them. The CDR3 bases are TGTGCCAGCAGCTTAAGGGGGAAGGGGCCGGCCACAGATACGCAGTATTTT. The encoded protein is CASSLRGKGPATDTQYF.

The rearrangement links TRBV15 to TRBJ2-1, with TRBD2 matching 9 bases. Trimming removed 1 base from V and 5 bases from J; junction bases left unmatched: 15. The germline V gene encodes CDR1 LNHNV and CDR2 YYDKDF (reference sequence). The CDR3 runs to 19 residues. DNA of the CDR3: TGTGCCACCAGCAGAGTAATGGTTTGGGGCGGGAGGGGCCACAATGAGCAGTTCTTC. Its translation: CATSRVMVWGGRGHNEQFF.

The genes are TRBV4-1 and TRBJ1-1; tentatively, D is TRBD1 (6 bases). Trimming removed 7 bases from V and 0 bases from J, with 9 bases in between. The CDR3 is 13 residues long. From germline, CDR1 is MGHRA and CDR2 YSYEKL. The DNA for the CDR3 is TGCGCCAGCATGGGGGACATGAACACTGAAGCTTTCTTT. Residues: CASMGDMNTEAFF.

This clone was seen a few times. The V call is TRBV7-2, the J call TRBJ2-5; TRBD2 aligns across 9 bases. CDR3 length equals 17 residues. V shed 4 bases, J shed 4 bases, and the junction held 13 bases outside the gene matches. CDR1 and CDR2 from the germline V gene are SGHTA and FQGNSA. CDR3 coding DNA: TGTGCCAGCAGCTCCCCAGCGGGGGGCCGAATGGGAGAGACCCAGTACTTC. Its translation is CASSSPAGGRMGETQYF.

The chain links TRBV19 to TRBJ1-2, with 8 bases that match TRBD1. V lost 7 bases and J lost 5; bases outside the gene matches: 6. The CDR3 consists of 13 residues. CDR1 is LNHDA and CDR2 is SQIVND in the germline V gene (reference sequence). Here the CDR3 DNA reads TGTGCCAGTACTCCAGGGGGCTGGTATGGCTACACCTTC. It yields the protein CASTPGGWYGYTF.

The V and J genes are TRBV5-1 and TRBJ1-2, with D possibly matching TRBD1 (6 bases). Trimming took off 0 bases at V and 6 bases at J, with 12 bases between the two ends. Germline V gene sequence: CDR1 SGHRS, CDR2 YFSETQ. The CDR3 is 14 amino acids. CDR3 nucleotide sequence: TGCGCCAGCAGCTTGGCAGGGGCTGGGAATGGCTACACCTTC. This translates into CASSLAGAGNGYTF. Full variable domain (outside the CDR3, taken from reference TRBV5-1 and TRBJ1-2): KAGVTQTPRYLIKTRGQQVTLSCSPISGHRSVSWYQQTPGQGLQFLFEYFSETQRNKGNFPGRFSGRQFSNSRSEMNVSTLELGDSALYLCASSLAGAGNGYTFGSGTRLTVV.

The chain links TRBV27 to TRBJ2-1; TRBD2 matches 9 bases. The CDR3 spans 16 residues. CDR1 is MNHEY, CDR2 SMNVEV, per germline (reference sequence). J was trimmed by 2 bases and V by 5 bases; bases with no gene match: 7. CDR3 nucleotide sequence: TGTGCCAGCAGTACGACTAGCGGTAGCCCCTACAATGAGCAGTTCTTC. Translating gives CASSTTSGSPYNEQFF.

This clone was seen a few times. This chain links TRBV5-1 with TRBJ1-2; 7 bases are shared with TRBD1. The germline gives CDR1 SGHRS, CDR2 YFSETQ. The CDR3 covers 16 residues. The V and J ends lost 0 bases and 2 bases, in that order; junction bases with no gene match: 7. As DNA, the CDR3 is TGCGCCAGCAGCTTGGCCCGAGGACAGGCCAACTATGGCTACACCTTC. As protein: CASSLARGQANYGYTF.

This chain joins TRBV14 and TRBJ2-2; 12 bases agree with TRBD2. Unmatched junction bases numbered 4, after V lost 5 bases and J lost 6 bases. Germline V CDR1 and CDR2: SGHDN, FVKESK. The CDR3 contains 15 residues. The CDR3 sequence: CASSLRLAGAGELFF. CDR3 nucleotides: TGTGCCAGCAGCTTACGACTAGCGGGAGCCGGGGAGCTGTTTTTT.

This chain links TRBV5-4 with TRBJ2-7; 11 bases fit TRBD2. The CDR3 sequence is 14 residues long. V shed 0 bases and J 6 bases; nucleotides not matched to a gene: 2. Germline V gene lookup returns CDR1 SGHNT and CDR2 YYREEE (reference sequence). CDR3 region: CASSLELAGGEQYF. The CDR3 coding sequence is TGTGCCAGCAGCTTGGAGCTAGCGGGAGGCGAGCAGTACTTC.

This chain uses TRBV7-3 with TRBJ2-3; no definite D call. CDR3 length equals 13 residues. V was cut by 5 bases and J by 1 base, with 7 bases left in between. Germline loops: CDR1 SGHTA, CDR2 FQGTGA. The CDR3 DNA follows: TGTGCCAGCAGCCCCACGGGCACAGATACGCAGTATTTT. It encodes CASSPTGTDTQYF.

The chain recombines TRBV9 with TRBJ2-2; TRBD2 might be the D (7 bases). This CDR3 region has 15 residues. Looked up from germline, CDR1 is SGDLS and CDR2 is YYNGEE. V was trimmed by 2 bases and J by 6 bases, leaving 14 bases between them. The CDR3 loop is CASSVEGGVAGELFF. CDR3 bases: TGTGCCAGCAGCGTCGAGGGGGGGGTCGCCGGGGAGCTGTTTTTT.

The chain recombines TRBV18 with TRBJ1-2; the match to TRBD1 covers 7 bases. In germline, CDR1 is KGHSH, CDR2 LQKENI. The trim removed 7 bases at V and 4 bases at J, leaving 9 bases unmatched. The CDR3 is made up of 14 amino acids. The CDR3 nucleotides read TGTGCCAGCTTATCTGACAGGGAGGCCTATGGCTACACCTTC. The encoded protein is CASLSDREAYGYTF.

This chain uses TRBV11-2 with TRBJ1-5; TRBD1 matches 9 bases. This CDR3 has 14 amino acids. V gave up 5 bases and J gave up 7 bases; unmatched junction bases: 6. Germline V gives CDR1 SGHAT, CDR2 FQNNGV. CDR3 sequence reads: CASSITGGEQPQHF. Here the CDR3 DNA reads TGTGCCAGCAGCATCACAGGGGGCGAACAGCCCCAGCATTTT.

The chain joins TRBV11-2 to TRBJ1-6; D remains ambiguous. The CDR3 consists of 14 residues. V was shortened by 4 bases and J by 0 bases, with 4 bases between the two germline ends. Looked up from germline, CDR1 is SGHAT and CDR2 is FQNNGV. The CDR3 coding sequence is TGTGCCAGCAGCTCGGGCTCCTATAATTCACCCCTCCACTTT. Amino acids: CASSSGSYNSPLHF. Full variable domain (rest looked up from reference TRBV11-2 and TRBJ1-6): EAGVAQSPRYKIIEKRQSVAFWCNPISGHATLYWYQQILGQGPKLLIQFQNNGVVDDSQLPKDRFSAERLKGVDSTLKIQPAKLEDSAVYLCASSSGSYNSPLHFGNGTRLTVT.

The chain carries TRBV5-8 and TRBJ2-5, with D possibly being TRBD1 (7 bases). Germline assignment: CDR1 SGHTS and CDR2 YDEGEE. Trimming cost V 4 bases and J 9 bases, with 10 bases left between them. The CDR3 is made up of 11 amino acids. The CDR3 region is CASSDREAQYF. Here the CDR3 DNA reads TGTGCCAGCAGCGACAGGGAGGCCCAGTACTTC.

The V call is TRBV29-1, the J call TRBJ2-5; D ambiguous. Trimming left V 7 bases short and J 5 bases short, with 14 bases between. This CDR3 comprises 12 residues. Germline CDR1 SQVTM, CDR2 ANQGSEA. CDR3 amino acids: CSARGSRETQYF. For the CDR3, the DNA is TGCAGCGCCCGAGGTAGTAGGGAGACCCAGTACTTC. Full variable domain (outside the CDR3, taken from reference TRBV29-1 and TRBJ2-5): SAVISQKPSRDICQRGTSLTIQCQVDSQVTMMFWYRQQPGQSLTLIATANQGSEATYESGFVIDKFPISRPNLTFSTLTVSNMSPEDSSIYLCSARGSRETQYFGPGTRLLVL.

This chain joins TRBV10-3 and TRBJ2-1; the match to TRBD2 covers 15 bases. CDR1 ENHRY and CDR2 SYGVKD come from the germline V gene. After removal of 7 bases from V and 9 bases from J, the junction contained 7 bases not matched to a gene. The CDR3 runs to 15 residues. CDR3 protein: CAITRTSGREGEQFF. Here the CDR3 DNA reads TGTGCCATCACCCGGACTAGCGGGAGGGAAGGTGAGCAGTTCTTC.

This chain connects TRBV5-5 to TRBJ1-2, with D possibly matching TRBD1 (5 bases). This CDR3 is built from 13 residues. Trimming pared 4 bases from V and 5 bases from J, leaving 12 bases between. In germline, CDR1 is SGHKS, CDR2 YYEKEE (reference sequence). CDR3 residues: CASSPNQGYGYTF. DNA of the CDR3: TGTGCCAGCAGCCCAAACCAGGGATATGGCTACACCTTC.

Of note for this clone: It is likely a read error, because the conserved phenylalanine at the end of the CDR3 is missing. This CDR3 reads CASSPKSRAQGFGNTIYL. The CDR3 bases are TGTGCCAGCTCACCGAAAAGTCGCGCCCAGGGGTTTGGAAACACCATATATCTT. This chain connects TRBV18 to TRBJ1-3; weak D call: TRBD1 (6 bases). CDR3 length: 18 residues. CDR1 is KGHSH, CDR2 LQKENI, per germline. Trimming stripped 3 bases from V and 3 bases from J, with 21 bases between.

The V call is TRBV7-2, the J call TRBJ1-5; unclear D gene. V was shortened by 3 bases and J by 7 bases, with 7 bases between the two germline ends. Germline V gene sequence: CDR1 SGHTA, CDR2 FQGNSA. The CDR3 runs 12 residues. The CDR3 protein is CASSLGLQPQHF. The CDR3 nucleotides read TGTGCCAGCAGCTTGGGCCTCCAGCCCCAGCATTTT. Full variable domain (rest looked up from reference TRBV7-2 and TRBJ1-5): GAGVSQSPSNKVTEKGKDVELRCDPISGHTALYWYRQSLGQGLEFLIYFQGNSAPDKSGLPSDRFSAERTGGSVSTLTIQRTQQEDSAVYLCASSLGLQPQHFGDGTRLSIL.